The 19 T cell receptor beta chains in this list originate from one sample, sequenced in a study of control samples from healthy donors and cancer patients. The protocol was immunoSEQ multiplex PCR, while the TCRdb copy is restricted to in-frame clones and leaves out a portion. Of about 40,000 clones in the sample, about 93% were seen once. The source material was blood. All receptors derive from a woman aged 45-60 years in good health.

This clone was recorded a few times. This chain links TRBV7-9 with TRBJ1-2; TRBD1 aligns across 7 bases. This CDR3 is built from 15 residues. Per germline, CDR1 SEHNR and CDR2 FQNEAQ (reference sequence). The trim removed 2 bases at V and 6 bases at J, leaving 9 bases unmatched. The CDR3 bases are TGTGCCAGCAGCTTACGAGACAGGGCAAGCAATGGCTACACCTTC. Its protein product is CASSLRDRASNGYTF.

V and J are TRBV6-1 and TRBJ2-3; tentatively, D is TRBD1 or TRBD2 (5 bases each). V was clipped by 0 bases and J by 2 bases, with 15 bases between them. The CDR3 sequence is 17 residues long. Per the germline V gene, CDR1 is MNHNS and CDR2 is SASEGT. The CDR3 DNA reads as TGTGCCAGCAGTGAAGCACGGGGCTCCCCATTCACAGATACGCAGTATTTT. This sequence encodes CASSEARGSPFTDTQYF.

The chain links TRBV11-2 to TRBJ2-7, with a weak D call TRBD1 (6 bases). The length of the CDR3 is 14 residues. Per germline, CDR1 SGHAT and CDR2 FQNNGV. With 6 bases removed from V and 0 bases from J, the gap between germline ends came to 12 bases. Here the CDR3 reads CASSHRAPSYEQYF. CDR3 DNA sequence: TGTGCCAGCAGTCACAGGGCCCCCTCCTACGAGCAGTACTTC.

The gene calls are TRBV6-2 or TRBV6-3 and TRBJ1-2, with no clear D. V was shortened by 2 bases and J by 6 bases, with 10 bases between the two germline ends. The CDR3 runs to 13 residues. Germline loops: CDR1 MNHEY, CDR2 SVGEGT. CDR3 sequence: CASSYLGTHGYTF. DNA for the CDR3: TGTGCCAGCAGTTACCTCGGTACGCATGGCTACACCTTC.

The gene calls are TRBV5-4 and TRBJ1-2, with no clear D. CDR3 length: 14 amino acids. V lost 1 base and J 7 bases, leaving 14 bases between the germline ends. Germline V lookup: CDR1 SGHNT, CDR2 YYREEE (reference sequence). The CDR3 is CASSLPEGMGGYTF. DNA for the CDR3: TGTGCCAGCAGCTTGCCTGAGGGAATGGGTGGCTACACCTTC. Supplemented by reference TRBV5-4 and TRBJ1-2, the full variable domain reads ETGVTQSPTHLIKTRGQQVTLRCSSQSGHNTVSWYQQALGQGPQFIFQYYREEENGRGNFPPRFSGLQFPNYSSELNVNALELDDSALYLCASSLPEGMGGYTFGSGTRLTVV.

The chain combines TRBV7-2 with TRBJ1-2, with TRBD1 matching 10 bases. The CDR3 has 15 residues. CDR1 is SGHTA and CDR2 is FQGNSA in the germline V gene. The junction had 8 bases not matched to a gene; V was cut back by 4 bases and J by 6 bases. The CDR3: CASSYRWDRGNGYTF. In nucleotides, the CDR3 is TGTGCCAGCAGCTACAGATGGGACAGGGGAAATGGCTACACCTTC.

The table lists this clone with a count of one. The V and J genes are TRBV28 and TRBJ2-1; no definite D call. There are 14 residues in the CDR3. Germline assignment: CDR1 MDHEN and CDR2 SYDVKM. Trimming pared 3 bases from V and 1 base from J, leaving 7 bases between. The CDR3 sequence is CASSLSQSYNEQFF. CDR3 bases: TGTGCCAGCAGTTTGTCGCAGTCCTACAATGAGCAGTTCTTC.

A note on this clone: The sample has other DNA sequences that encode this CDR3 too. This chain uses TRBV4-2 with TRBJ2-1; D is possibly TRBD1 or TRBD2 (6 bases each). V was pared by 2 bases and J by 7 bases, with 9 bases between. CDR3 length equals 13 residues. CDR1 and CDR2 from the germline V gene are LGHNA and YNFKEQ. CDR3 DNA sequence: TGTGCCAGCAGCCAAAAGGGGGGAAATGAGCAGTTCTTC. It is translated as CASSQKGGNEQFF.

This chain connects TRBV19 to TRBJ2-1, with 7 bases that match TRBD1. The germline V gene has CDR1 LNHDA and CDR2 SQIVND (reference sequence). V was clipped by 6 bases and J by 4 bases; unmatched bases: 15. The CDR3 runs 17 residues. The CDR3: CASSGTASGLGYNEQFF. The CDR3 bases are TGTGCCAGTAGCGGGACAGCTTCAGGTCTGGGGTACAATGAGCAGTTCTTC.

This clone appeared a single time. V and J are TRBV6-2 or TRBV6-3 and TRBJ2-6; a weak D match, TRBD1 (6 bases). The germline CDR1 and CDR2 sequences are MNHEY and SVGEGT. The V gene lost 4 bases and the J gene lost 2 bases, with 9 bases spanning the gap. The length of the CDR3 is 15 residues. The CDR3, as DNA: TGTGCCAGCAGTTCCTACAGGGCTGGGGCCAACGTCCTGACTTTC. It codes for CASSSYRAGANVLTF.

The chain combines TRBV5-1 with TRBJ1-4, with D perhaps matching TRBD1 (5 bases). V lost 4 bases and J 1 base, leaving 14 bases between the germline ends. In germline, CDR1 is SGHRS, CDR2 YFSETQ. This CDR3 is built from 16 residues. CDR3 sequence: CASSTNTQGTNEKLFF. The CDR3 DNA reads as TGCGCCAGCAGCACCAACACCCAGGGAACTAATGAAAAACTGTTTTTT.

The chain carries TRBV9 and TRBJ1-5, with no clear D. This CDR3 has 13 amino acids. V dropped 3 bases and J dropped 13 bases, with 17 bases sitting between them. CDR1 is SGDLS, CDR2 YYNGEE, per germline. The CDR3 coding sequence is TGTGCCAGCAGCGCGAGCGCGGGTTCCGCGCAGCATTTT. The encoded protein is CASSASAGSAQHF.

The chain combines TRBV5-1 with TRBJ2-1, with a weak D call TRBD1 (7 bases). The CDR3 extends over 15 amino acids. Per the germline V gene, CDR1 is SGHRS and CDR2 is YFSETQ. Between the trimmed V and J ends, which lost 4 bases and 4 bases, there was a span of 15 bases. CDR3 DNA sequence: TGCGCCAGCAGCCCGGAGGGGGCGGGTTACAATGAGCAGTTCTTC. This translates into CASSPEGAGYNEQFF.

The rearrangement joins TRBV4-2 to TRBJ1-2, with no clear D. The V end lost 7 bases, the J end lost 3 bases, and 15 bases lay between the germline ends. Germline assignment: CDR1 LGHNA and CDR2 YNFKEQ. The CDR3 has 14 amino acids. The CDR3 loop reads CASIQTDGDYGYTF. The CDR3 coding sequence is TGTGCCAGCATTCAGACGGACGGAGACTATGGCTACACCTTC.

The CDR3 nucleotides read TGTGCCAGCAGCCAAGATGGACAGGGGACCAGGTGGGGCTACACCTTC. It codes for CASSQDGQGTRWGYTF. The chain links TRBV4-2 to TRBJ1-2; 9 positions agree with TRBD1. Per the germline V gene, CDR1 is LGHNA and CDR2 is YNFKEQ. The CDR3 sequence is 16 residues long. Unmatched junction bases numbered 10, after V lost 0 bases and J lost 8 bases.

The chain joins TRBV29-1 to TRBJ1-1, with a weak D call TRBD1 (5 bases). Germline V gives CDR1 SQVTM, CDR2 ANQGSEA. V was clipped by 6 bases and J by 10 bases, with 18 bases between them. The CDR3 length is 12 residues. The CDR3 DNA sequence: TGCAGCGTACCCGAGGGACGCGGTGGAGCTTTCTTT. It yields the protein CSVPEGRGGAFF.

The chain recombines TRBV5-8 with TRBJ2-5; TRBD1 might be the D (6 bases). The CDR3 contains 15 residues. CDR1 SGHTS and CDR2 YDEGEE come from the germline V gene. Trimming left V 4 bases short and J 3 bases short, with 16 bases between. The CDR3 loop reads CASSRPGTIEETQYF. CDR3 DNA: TGTGCCAGCAGCCGGCCCGGGACAATAGAAGAGACCCAGTACTTC.

V and J are TRBV21-1 and TRBJ2-7. TRBV21-1 is designated a pseudogene. This CDR3 contains 12 residues. The DNA of the CDR3 is TGTGCCAGCACATCCAAGGGTTACGAGCAGTACTTC. Amino acid sequence: CASTSKGYEQYF.

The rearrangement links TRBV9 to TRBJ2-1; TRBD2 matches at 10 bases. The V gene end was trimmed by 1 base and the J gene end by 4 bases; junction bases not matched to a gene: 2. CDR1 SGDLS and CDR2 YYNGEE come from the germline V gene. The CDR3 consists of 15 residues. The CDR3 coding sequence is TGTGCCAGCAGCGTAAAAGCGGGGGGGTACAATGAGCAGTTCTTC. This gives the protein CASSVKAGGYNEQFF.